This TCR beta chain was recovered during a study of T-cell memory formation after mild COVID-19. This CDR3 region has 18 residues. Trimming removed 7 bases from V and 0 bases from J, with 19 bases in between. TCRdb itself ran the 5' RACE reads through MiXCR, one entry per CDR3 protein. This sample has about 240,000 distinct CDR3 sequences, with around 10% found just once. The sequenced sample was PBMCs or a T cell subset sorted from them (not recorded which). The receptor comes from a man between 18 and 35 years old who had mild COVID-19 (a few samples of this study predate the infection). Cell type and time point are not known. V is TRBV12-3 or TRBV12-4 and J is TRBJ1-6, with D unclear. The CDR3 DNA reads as TGTGCCAGCACCATACACGGACGAAGCAGCTCCTATAATTCACCCCTCCACTTT. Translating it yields CASTIHGRSSSYNSPLHF.